This TCR beta chain was documented in a study of regulatory T cells in long-lasting Graves disease. Regarding the study as a whole: Among persistent patients, a larger number of public clonotypes were shared (over 2,500) than among newly diagnosed patients (about 970).

From germline, CDR1 is SGHNT and CDR2 YYREEE (reference sequence). V lost 0 bases and J 2 bases, leaving 12 bases between the germline ends. The CDR3 contains 15 residues. Library construction for TCR beta used iRepertoire HTBI primers and Arm-PCR of CDR3 regions. TCRdb used MiXCR to reprocess the multiplex PCR reads, holding one entry per CDR3 protein. The sample carries around 480,000 distinct CDR3 sequences, about 16% recorded once. Details on this clonotype: Antigen: not known.

Time point in this sample: newly diagnosed GD, antithyroid drugs for less than 3 months. PBMCs were the source of the RNA used for TCR sequencing. A nine-milliliter sample of peripheral blood was drawn into EDTA tubes. These data are also associated with another study on T cells in Graves' hyperthyroidism and ophthalmopathy. That work adds: Stable Graves' hyperthyroidism denoted no ophthalmopathy progression over 18 months. The HTBI primer set was used in a first-round RT-PCR of the TCR CDR3.

Material: peripheral blood mononuclear cells (PBMCs), obtained at new diagnosis, from a patient treated with antithyroid drugs. This receptor was taken from a woman aged 35-60 years with Graves disease. The chain is built from TRBV5-4 and TRBJ2-7; perhaps D is TRBD1 or TRBD2 (6 bases each). CDR3 coding DNA: TGTGCCAGCAGCTTGGCGGCAGGGGAGGCCTACGAGCAGTACTTC. Residues: CASSLAAGEAYEQYF.